This is a list of T cell receptor beta chains from one sample in a study of control samples from healthy donors and cancer patients. The repertoire was sequenced with immunoSEQ multiplex PCR; TCRdb's copy has only in-frame clones and lacks some. The top ten hold over 1.1% of the sample, which has 150,000 to 200,000 clones, 90% seen once. Material for sequencing was blood. These receptors were taken from a woman between 50 and 59 years old in good health. Each CDR3 is given with its conserved first and last residue. D genes are given only for firm matches.

J | D | V | CDR3 | DNA
TRBJ2-7 | NA | TRBV4-3 | CASSLEDRAGPYEQYF | TGCGCCAGCAGCCTAGAGGACCGGGCGGGCCCCTACGAGCAGTACTTC
TRBJ1-2 | NA | TRBV5-4 | CASSLGQSGGYTF | TGTGCCAGCAGCTTGGGACAGTCAGGTGGCTACACCTTC
TRBJ2-7 | TRBD2 | TRBV28 | CASLAGDPYEQYF | TGTGCCAGCCTAGCGGGAGACCCCTACGAGCAGTACTTC
TRBJ1-2 | NA | TRBV24-1 | CATSGGNYGYTF | TGTGCCACCAGTGGGGGCAACTATGGCTACACCTTC
TRBJ1-2 | NA | TRBV28 | CASRGSANYGYTF | TGTGCCAGTAGAGGCTCCGCTAACTATGGCTACACCTTC
TRBJ2-2 | NA | TRBV6-2/TRBV6-3 | CASSILGTGELFF | TGTGCCAGCAGCATTCTGGGCACCGGGGAGCTGTTTTTT
TRBJ2-5 | NA | TRBV5-1 | CASSELTGQVAQYF | TGCGCCAGCAGCGAGCTCACAGGGCAGGTGGCCCAGTACTTC
TRBJ1-5 | NA | TRBV6-5 | CASTRGGDQPQHF | TGTGCCAGCACCCGCGGCGGGGATCAGCCCCAGCATTTT
TRBJ2-3 | NA | TRBV24-1 | CATSDAASYTDTQYF | TGTGCCACCAGTGATGCGGCGTCTTACACAGATACGCAGTATTTT
TRBJ1-2 | NA | TRBV20-1 | CSVPGPGYTF | TGCAGTGTTCCGGGCCCTGGCTACACCTTC
TRBJ2-7 | NA | TRBV7-2 | CASSSRVGLLSYEQYF | TGTGCCAGCAGCTCACGCGTCGGTCTTCTCTCCTACGAGCAGTACTTC
TRBJ2-7 | TRBD1 | TRBV5-4 | CASSSDRRTGNSYEQYF | TGTGCCAGCAGCTCCGACCGCCGGACAGGGAATTCCTACGAGCAGTACTTC
TRBJ1-2 | TRBD1 | TRBV11-3 | CASSPGQNYGYTF | TGTGCCAGCAGCCCGGGACAGAACTATGGCTACACCTTC
TRBJ1-1 | NA | TRBV6-5 | CASRGWRGLGTEAFF | TGTGCCAGCAGGGGGTGGCGGGGCTTGGGCACTGAAGCTTTCTTT
TRBJ2-7 | NA | TRBV7-6 | CASSLGPSYEQYF | TGTGCCAGCAGCTTAGGACCTTCCTACGAGCAGTACTTC
TRBJ2-7 | NA | TRBV30 | CAWSGLGGRVDEQYF | TGTGCCTGGAGTGGTTTGGGGGGAAGGGTGGACGAGCAGTACTTC
TRBJ1-2 | NA | TRBV3-1/TRBV3-2 | CASSHPRDGYTF | TGTGCCAGCAGCCACCCTAGGGATGGCTACACCTTC
TRBJ2-1 | NA | TRBV6-4 | CASSQGSGAYNEQFF | TGTGCCAGCAGCCAGGGGAGCGGGGCCTACAATGAGCAGTTCTTC
TRBJ1-3 | NA | TRBV9 | CASSVTSSGNTIYF | TGTGCCAGCAGCGTAACGAGCTCTGGAAACACCATATATTTT
TRBJ2-3 | TRBD1 | TRBV29-1 | CSVRTGPLTDTQYF | TGCAGCGTTCGGACAGGTCCCCTCACAGATACGCAGTATTTT
TRBJ2-7 | NA | TRBV5-5 | CASIRIGGSTYEQYF | TGTGCCAGCATCAGGATAGGGGGGTCAACCTACGAGCAGTACTTC
TRBJ2-2 | TRBD2 | TRBV11-2 | CASSWPGLNTGELFF | TGTGCCAGCAGCTGGCCGGGACTAAACACCGGGGAGCTGTTTTTT